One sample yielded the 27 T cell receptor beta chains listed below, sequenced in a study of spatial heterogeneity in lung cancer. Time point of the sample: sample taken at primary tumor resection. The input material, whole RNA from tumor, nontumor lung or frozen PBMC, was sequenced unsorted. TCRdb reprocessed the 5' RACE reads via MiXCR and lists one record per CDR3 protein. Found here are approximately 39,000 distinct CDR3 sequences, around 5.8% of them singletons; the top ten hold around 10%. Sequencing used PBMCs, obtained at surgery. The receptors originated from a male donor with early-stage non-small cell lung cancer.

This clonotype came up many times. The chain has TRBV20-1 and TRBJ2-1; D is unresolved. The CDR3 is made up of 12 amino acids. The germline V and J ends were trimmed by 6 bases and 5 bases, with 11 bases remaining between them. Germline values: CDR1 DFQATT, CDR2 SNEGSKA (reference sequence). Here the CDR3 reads CSARTDDNEQFF. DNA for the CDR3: TGCAGTGCGAGGACGGACGACAATGAGCAGTTCTTC.

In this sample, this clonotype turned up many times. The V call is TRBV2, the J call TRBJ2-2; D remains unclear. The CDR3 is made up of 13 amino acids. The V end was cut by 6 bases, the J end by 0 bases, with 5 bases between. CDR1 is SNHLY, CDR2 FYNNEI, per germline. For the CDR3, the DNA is TGTGCCAGCAGCAGCTCGAACACCGGGGAGCTGTTTTTT. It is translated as CASSSSNTGELFF.

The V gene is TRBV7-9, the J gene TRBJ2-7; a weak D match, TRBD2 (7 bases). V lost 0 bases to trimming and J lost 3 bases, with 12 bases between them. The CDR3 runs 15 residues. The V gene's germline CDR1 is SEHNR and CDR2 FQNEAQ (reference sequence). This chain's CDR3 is CASSLAGGARYEQYF. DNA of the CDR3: TGTGCCAGCAGCTTAGCGGGGGGGGCTCGCTACGAGCAGTACTTC.

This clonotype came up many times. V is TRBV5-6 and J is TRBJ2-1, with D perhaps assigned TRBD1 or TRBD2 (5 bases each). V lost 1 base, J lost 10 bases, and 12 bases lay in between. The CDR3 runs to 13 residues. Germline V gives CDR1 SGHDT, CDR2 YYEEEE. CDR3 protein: CASSLKRGAEQFF. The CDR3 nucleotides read TGTGCCAGCAGCTTGAAGAGGGGAGCGGAGCAGTTCTTC.

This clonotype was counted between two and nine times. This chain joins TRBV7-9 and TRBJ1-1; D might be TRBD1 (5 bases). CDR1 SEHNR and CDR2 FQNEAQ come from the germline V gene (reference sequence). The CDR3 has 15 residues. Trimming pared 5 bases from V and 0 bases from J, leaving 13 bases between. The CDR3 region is CASSPQEGMNTEAFF. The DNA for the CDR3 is TGTGCCAGCAGCCCCCAGGAGGGGATGAACACTGAAGCTTTCTTT.

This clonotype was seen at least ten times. CDR3 nucleotides: TGCAGTGCCCCAAGGTTAGGCGGGGTGACTGAAGCTTTCTTT. The encoded protein is CSAPRLGGVTEAFF. The chain uses TRBV20-1 and TRBJ1-1; no definite D call. V lost 6 bases and J lost 5, with 19 bases in between. This CDR3 spans 14 amino acids. Germline V CDR1 and CDR2: DFQATT, SNEGSKA (reference sequence).

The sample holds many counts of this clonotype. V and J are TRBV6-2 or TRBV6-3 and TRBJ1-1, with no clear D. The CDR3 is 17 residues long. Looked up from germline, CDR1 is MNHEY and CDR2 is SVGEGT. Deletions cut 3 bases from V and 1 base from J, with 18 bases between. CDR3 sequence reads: CASSYREGRNRNTEAFF. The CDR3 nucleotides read TGTGCCAGCAGTTATCGGGAGGGAAGGAACCGGAACACTGAAGCTTTCTTT.

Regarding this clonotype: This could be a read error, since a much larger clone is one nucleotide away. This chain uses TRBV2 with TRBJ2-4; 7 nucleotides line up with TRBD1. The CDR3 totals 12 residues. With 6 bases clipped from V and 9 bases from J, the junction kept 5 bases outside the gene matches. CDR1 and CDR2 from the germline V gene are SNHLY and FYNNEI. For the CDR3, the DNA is TGTGCCAGCAGCCCTGAGGGGGCCATTCAGTACTTC. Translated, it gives CASSPEGAIQYF.

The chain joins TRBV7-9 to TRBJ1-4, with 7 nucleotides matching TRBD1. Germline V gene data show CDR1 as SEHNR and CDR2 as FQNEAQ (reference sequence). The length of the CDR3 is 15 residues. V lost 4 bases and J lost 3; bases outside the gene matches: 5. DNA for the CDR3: TGTGCCAGCAGCTCCTACAGGGGAGCTAATGAAAAACTGTTTTTT. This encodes CASSSYRGANEKLFF. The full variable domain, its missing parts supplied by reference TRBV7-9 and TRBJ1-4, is DTGVSQNPRHKITKRGQNVTFRCDPISEHNRLYWYRQTLGQGPEFLTYFQNEAQLEKSRLLSDRFSAERPKGSFSTLEIQRTEQGDSAMYLCASSSYRGANEKLFFGSGTQLSVL.

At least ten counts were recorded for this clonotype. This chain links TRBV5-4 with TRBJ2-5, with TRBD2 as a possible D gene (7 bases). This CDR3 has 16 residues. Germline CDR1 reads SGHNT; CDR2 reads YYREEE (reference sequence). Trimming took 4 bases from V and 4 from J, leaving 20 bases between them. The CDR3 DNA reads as TGTGCCAGCAGCCCCCGGGGGGCGGGTAGAGGAGAGACCCAGTACTTC. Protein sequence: CASSPRGAGRGETQYF.

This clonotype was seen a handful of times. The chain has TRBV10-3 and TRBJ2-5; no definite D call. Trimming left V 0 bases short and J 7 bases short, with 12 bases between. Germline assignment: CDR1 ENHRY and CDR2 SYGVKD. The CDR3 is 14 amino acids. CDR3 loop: CAISESAAHGTQYF. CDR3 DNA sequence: TGTGCCATCAGTGAGTCTGCCGCGCACGGGACCCAGTACTTC.

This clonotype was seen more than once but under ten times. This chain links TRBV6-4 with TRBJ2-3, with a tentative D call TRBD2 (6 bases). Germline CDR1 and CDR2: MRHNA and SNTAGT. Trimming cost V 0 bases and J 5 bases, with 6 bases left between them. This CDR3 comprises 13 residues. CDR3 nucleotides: TGTGCCAGCAGTGACTCGGAGGGAGATACGCAGTATTTT. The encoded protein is CASSDSEGDTQYF.

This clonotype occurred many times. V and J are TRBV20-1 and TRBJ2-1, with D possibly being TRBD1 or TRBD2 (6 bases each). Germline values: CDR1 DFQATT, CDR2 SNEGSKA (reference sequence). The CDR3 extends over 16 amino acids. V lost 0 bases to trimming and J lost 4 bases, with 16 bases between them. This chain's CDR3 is CSARDLRGGTYNEQFF. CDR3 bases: TGCAGTGCTAGAGATTTAAGAGGGGGGACTTACAATGAGCAGTTCTTC.

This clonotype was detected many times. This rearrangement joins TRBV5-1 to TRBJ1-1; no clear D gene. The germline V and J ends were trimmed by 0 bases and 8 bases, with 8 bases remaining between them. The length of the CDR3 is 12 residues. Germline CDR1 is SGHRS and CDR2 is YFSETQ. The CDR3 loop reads CASSLEGSEAFF. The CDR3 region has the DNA TGCGCCAGCAGCTTGGAAGGGAGCGAAGCTTTCTTT.

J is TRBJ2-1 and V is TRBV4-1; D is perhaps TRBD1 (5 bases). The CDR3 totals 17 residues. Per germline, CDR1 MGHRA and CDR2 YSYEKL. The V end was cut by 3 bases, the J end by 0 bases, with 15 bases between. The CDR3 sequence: CASSQGPSLSSYNEQFF. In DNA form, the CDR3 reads TGCGCCAGCAGCCAGGGGCCCAGTCTCAGCTCCTACAATGAGCAGTTCTTC.

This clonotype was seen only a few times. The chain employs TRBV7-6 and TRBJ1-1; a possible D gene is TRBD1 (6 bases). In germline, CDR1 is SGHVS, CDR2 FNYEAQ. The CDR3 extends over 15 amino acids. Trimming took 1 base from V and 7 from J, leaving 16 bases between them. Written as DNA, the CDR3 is TGTGCCAGCAGCTTAGTGGCAGGGGAGGTTGGTGAAGCTTTCTTT. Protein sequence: CASSLVAGEVGEAFF.

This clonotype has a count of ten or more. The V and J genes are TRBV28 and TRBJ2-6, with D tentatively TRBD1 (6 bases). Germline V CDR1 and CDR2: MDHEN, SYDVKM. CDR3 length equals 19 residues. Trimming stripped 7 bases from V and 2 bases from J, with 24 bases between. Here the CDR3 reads CASTPPEGRGRAGANVLTF. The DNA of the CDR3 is TGTGCCAGCACGCCCCCCGAGGGCAGGGGACGGGCTGGGGCCAACGTCCTGACTTTC.

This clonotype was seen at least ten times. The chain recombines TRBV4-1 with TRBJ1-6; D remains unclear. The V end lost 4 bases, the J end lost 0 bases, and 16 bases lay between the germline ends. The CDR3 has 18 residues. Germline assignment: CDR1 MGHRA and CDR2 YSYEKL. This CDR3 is CASSLERTESSYNSPLHF. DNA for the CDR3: TGCGCCAGCAGCCTGGAAAGGACCGAGAGCTCCTATAATTCACCCCTCCACTTT.

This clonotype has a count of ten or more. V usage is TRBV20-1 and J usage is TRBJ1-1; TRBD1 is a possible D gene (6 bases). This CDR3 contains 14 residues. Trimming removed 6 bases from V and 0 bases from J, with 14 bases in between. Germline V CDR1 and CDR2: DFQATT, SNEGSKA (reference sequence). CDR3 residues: CSALQGGMNTEAFF. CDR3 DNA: TGCAGTGCGCTTCAAGGGGGGATGAACACTGAAGCTTTCTTT.

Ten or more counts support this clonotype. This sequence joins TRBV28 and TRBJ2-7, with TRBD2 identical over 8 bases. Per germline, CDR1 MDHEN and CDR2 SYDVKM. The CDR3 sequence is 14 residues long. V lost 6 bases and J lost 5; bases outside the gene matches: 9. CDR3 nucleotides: TGTGCCAGCAGCCGTCGGGCGGGGGGAGACGAGCAGTACTTC. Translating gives CASSRRAGGDEQYF.

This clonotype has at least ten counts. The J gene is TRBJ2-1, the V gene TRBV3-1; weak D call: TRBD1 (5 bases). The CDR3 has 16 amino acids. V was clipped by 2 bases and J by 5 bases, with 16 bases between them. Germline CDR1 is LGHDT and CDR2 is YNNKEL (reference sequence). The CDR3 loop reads CASSQPSRALNNEQFF. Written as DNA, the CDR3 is TGTGCCAGCAGCCAACCATCCAGGGCCCTAAACAATGAGCAGTTCTTC.

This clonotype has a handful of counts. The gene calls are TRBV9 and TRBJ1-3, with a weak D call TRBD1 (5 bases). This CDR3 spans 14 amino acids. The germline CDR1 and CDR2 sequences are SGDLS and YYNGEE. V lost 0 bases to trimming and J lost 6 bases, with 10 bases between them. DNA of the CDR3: TGTGCCAGCAGCGTAGAGGGGTTTGAAAACACCATATATTTT. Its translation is CASSVEGFENTIYF.

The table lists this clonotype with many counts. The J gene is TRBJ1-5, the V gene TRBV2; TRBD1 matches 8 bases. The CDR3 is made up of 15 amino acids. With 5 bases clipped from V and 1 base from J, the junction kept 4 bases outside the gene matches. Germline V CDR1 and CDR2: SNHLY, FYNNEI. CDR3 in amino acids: CASSQTGDSNQPQHF. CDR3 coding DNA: TGTGCCAGCAGTCAGACAGGGGACAGCAATCAGCCCCAGCATTTT.

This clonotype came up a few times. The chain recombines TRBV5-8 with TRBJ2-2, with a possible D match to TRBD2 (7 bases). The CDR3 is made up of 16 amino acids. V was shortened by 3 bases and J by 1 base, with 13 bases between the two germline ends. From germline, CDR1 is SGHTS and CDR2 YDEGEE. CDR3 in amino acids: CASSSWGGLNTGELFF. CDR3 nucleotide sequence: TGTGCCAGCAGCTCGTGGGGGGGCCTGAACACCGGGGAGCTGTTTTTT.

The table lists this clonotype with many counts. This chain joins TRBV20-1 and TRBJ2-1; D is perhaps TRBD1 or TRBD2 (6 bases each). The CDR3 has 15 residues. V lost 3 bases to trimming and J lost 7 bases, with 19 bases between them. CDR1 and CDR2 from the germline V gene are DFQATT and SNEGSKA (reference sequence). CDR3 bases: TGCAGTGCTAGCGGTTTTGGGGGGCCGGGGAATGAGCAGTTCTTC. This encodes CSASGFGGPGNEQFF.

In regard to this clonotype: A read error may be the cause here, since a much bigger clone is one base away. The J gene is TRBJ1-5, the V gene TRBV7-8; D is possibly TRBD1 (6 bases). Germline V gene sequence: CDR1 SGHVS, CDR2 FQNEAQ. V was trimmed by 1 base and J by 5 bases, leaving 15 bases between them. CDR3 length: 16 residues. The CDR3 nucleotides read TGTGCCAGCAGCTTAGGAATTCGGGGGCGGTATCAGCCCCAGCATTTT. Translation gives CASSLGIRGRYQPQHF.

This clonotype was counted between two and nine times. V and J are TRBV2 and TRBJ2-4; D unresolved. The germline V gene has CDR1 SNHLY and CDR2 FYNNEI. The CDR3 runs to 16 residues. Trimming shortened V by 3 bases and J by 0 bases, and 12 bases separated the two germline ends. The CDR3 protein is CASSDVWVLAKNIQYF. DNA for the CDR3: TGTGCCAGCAGTGACGTCTGGGTGCTAGCCAAAAACATTCAGTACTTC.